The 14 T cell receptor beta chains listed next were all sequenced from one sample in a study of T cell responses to AZD1222 COVID-19 vaccine. Only in-frame clones appear in the TCRdb table, and some are missing; sequencing was by immunoSEQ multiplex PCR. Here the sample spans around 130,000 clones, under 95% being singletons. The sequenced sample was peripheral blood, obtained on day 0 of AZD1222 vaccination. These receptors were collected from an adult in good health.

V gene TRBV28 combines with J gene TRBJ1-2; TRBD1 matches at 9 bases. The CDR3 covers 15 residues. V lost 2 bases to trimming and J lost 5 bases; unmatched junction nucleotides: 6. Germline V CDR1 and CDR2: MDHEN, SYDVKM. The CDR3 coding sequence is TGTGCCAGCAGTTTAGAAGGGACAGGGTCATATGGCTACACCTTC. Translation: CASSLEGTGSYGYTF.

The chain is built from TRBV28 and TRBJ1-4; D is uncertain. The V end was cut by 9 bases, the J end by 4 bases, with 9 bases between. The CDR3 covers 12 residues. CDR1 and CDR2 (germline): MDHEN, SYDVKM. The CDR3 nucleotides are TGTGCCAGAATTTCCTTTAATGAAAAACTGTTTTTT. This translates into CARISFNEKLFF.

This chain links TRBV9 with TRBJ2-1; D may be TRBD2 (7 bases). The ends were cut back, 3 bases at V and 9 bases at J, with 10 bases in the middle. CDR1 SGDLS and CDR2 YYNGEE come from the germline V gene. The CDR3 spans 12 residues. The CDR3 DNA follows: TGTGCCAGCAGCGCCGGGGGGCTTGAGCAGTTCTTC. It yields the protein CASSAGGLEQFF.

V and J are TRBV27 and TRBJ2-7, with D possibly matching TRBD1 (5 bases). This CDR3 has 15 residues. The V end was cut by 4 bases, the J end by 3 bases, with 16 bases between. Germline values: CDR1 MNHEY, CDR2 SMNVEV (reference sequence). The CDR3 coding sequence is TGTGCCAGCAGTTCCCCCTCCAAGACAGTCTACGAGCAGTACTTC. Protein sequence: CASSSPSKTVYEQYF.

CDR3 sequence: CASSGQGSSGNTIYF. CDR3 DNA: TGTGCCAGCAGTGGACAGGGGAGCTCTGGAAACACCATATATTTT. This sequence joins TRBV25-1 and TRBJ1-3, with 8 bases matching TRBD1. Looked up from germline, CDR1 is MGHDK and CDR2 is SYGVNS. V was clipped by 4 bases and J by 0 bases; unmatched bases: 2. The CDR3 has 15 amino acids.

The chain couples TRBV9 to TRBJ1-1; the D gene is possibly TRBD1 (5 bases). Germline V gene sequence: CDR1 SGDLS, CDR2 YYNGEE. Trimming removed 0 bases from V and 1 base from J, with 13 bases in between. The CDR3 runs 16 residues. The CDR3 nucleotides are TGTGCCAGCAGCGTAGAAGGGGTAGTGGGGAACACTGAAGCTTTCTTT. Amino acids: CASSVEGVVGNTEAFF.

The chain links TRBV7-8 to TRBJ1-3; D unresolved. This CDR3 spans 16 amino acids. Per the germline V gene, CDR1 is SGHVS and CDR2 is FQNEAQ. V was cut by 1 base and J by 4 bases, with 14 bases left in between. The CDR3 bases are TGTGCCAGCAGCTTAGATAGCGCAGTGTCGGGAAACACCATATATTTT. This sequence encodes CASSLDSAVSGNTIYF.

This sequence joins TRBV29-1 and TRBJ2-5; D remains ambiguous. The V end lost 5 bases, the J end lost 5 bases, and 9 bases lay between the germline ends. The CDR3 is 11 amino acids. Germline CDR1 reads SQVTM; CDR2 reads ANQGSEA. CDR3 sequence: CSVSTPETQYF. The CDR3 nucleotides are TGCAGCGTTAGTACTCCGGAGACCCAGTACTTC.

V and J are TRBV19 and TRBJ2-2; the D gene is possibly TRBD1 (6 bases). Germline CDR1 LNHDA, CDR2 SQIVND (reference sequence). Trimming shortened V by 4 bases and J by 0 bases, and 12 bases separated the two germline ends. There are 16 residues in the CDR3. The CDR3 is CASSTNRAANTGELFF. The CDR3 region has the DNA TGTGCCAGTAGTACCAACAGGGCTGCGAACACCGGGGAGCTGTTTTTT. The full variable domain, with the rest looked up from reference TRBV19 and TRBJ2-2, is DGGITQSPKYLFRKEGQNVTLSCEQNLNHDAMYWYRQDPGQGLRLIYYSQIVNDFQKGDIAEGYSVSREKKESFPLTVTSAQKNPTAFYLCASSTNRAANTGELFFGEGSRLTVL.

The CDR3 DNA sequence: TGTGCCAGCAGTGACGCGGGACTAGCGGGAGGTAATGAGCAGTTCTTC. It encodes CASSDAGLAGGNEQFF. J is TRBJ2-1 and V is TRBV6-2 or TRBV6-3; TRBD2 matches at 15 bases. Trimming took 5 bases from V and 7 from J; bases not matched to a gene: 6. CDR3 size: 16 residues. Germline CDR1 MNHEY, CDR2 SVGEGT.

This rearrangement joins TRBV29-1 to TRBJ2-1, with 11 bases lining up with TRBD2. From germline, CDR1 is SQVTM and CDR2 ANQGSEA. Trimming cost V 7 bases and J 0 bases; bases outside gene matches: 14. This CDR3 is 18 amino acids long. The chain's CDR3 is CSADGTSGYISSYNEQFF. The CDR3 DNA is TGCAGCGCCGATGGGACTAGCGGTTACATAAGCTCCTACAATGAGCAGTTCTTC.

The CDR3 sequence: CASSDSQGGAGEQFF. CDR3 nucleotide sequence: TGTGCCAGCAGCGACTCCCAGGGGGGGGCCGGCGAGCAGTTCTTC. The V gene is TRBV9, the J gene TRBJ2-1; D assignment may be TRBD1 or TRBD2 (7 bases each). V was pared by 3 bases and J by 10 bases, with 20 bases between. This CDR3 spans 15 amino acids. Germline V CDR1 and CDR2: SGDLS, YYNGEE.

This clone was counted a single time. The V call is TRBV6-1, the J call TRBJ1-2; tentatively, D is TRBD1 (6 bases). Trimming shortened V by 3 bases and J by 4 bases, and 9 bases separated the two germline ends. This CDR3 contains 13 residues. Germline lookup yields CDR1 MNHNS and CDR2 SASEGT. CDR3 region: CASSDRGVYGYTF. The DNA for the CDR3 is TGTGCCAGCAGTGACAGGGGTGTCTATGGCTACACCTTC.

The J gene is TRBJ2-5, the V gene TRBV24-1, with D maybe TRBD1 (6 bases). V dropped 5 bases and J dropped 2 bases, with 14 bases sitting between them. Germline values: CDR1 KGHDR, CDR2 SFDVKD. There are 15 residues in the CDR3. DNA of the CDR3: TGTGCCACCAGTGGGACAGTCCCCGGGCAAGAGACCCAGTACTTC. It yields the protein CATSGTVPGQETQYF.